The rows below give T cell receptor beta chains drawn from one sample of a study of blood T cell repertoires in COVID-19. TCRdb keeps only in-frame clones here, not all; method: immunoSEQ multiplex PCR. Altogether fewer than 250,000 clones are present, roughly 83% being singletons, with the ten largest covering about 2.5%. The sequenced sample was peripheral blood. The origin of the receptors is a woman aged 70-85 years with active or convalescent COVID-19. The CDR3 runs from the conserved cysteine through the conserved F or W. Size is omitted from some rows. Given values are once, few, many or a class for expanded clones.

CDR3aa	v_gene	abundance
CASSLQGFHEKLFF	TRBV18	once
CASRDRETREKLFF	TRBV6-5	NA
CASSSIGRDHSYNEQFF	TRBV28	NA
CAISEPVRFNEQFF	TRBV10-3	NA
CASSIAGGSETQYF	TRBV5-4	NA
CASSRETTNEKLFF	TRBV5-1	NA
CASSLESGSIYEQYF	TRBV28	NA
CASSQEGGTGGIRELFF	TRBV4-2	NA
CASEQQETQYF	TRBV2	once
CASTQRSGGVGNTIYF	TRBV11-2	NA
CASSSTGIGNTIYF	TRBV28	NA
CASSYGLGGEKLFF	TRBV6-2/TRBV6-3	NA
CASSIQGLSSYNSPLHF	TRBV19	NA
CASSSPQLAGGPGEQYF	TRBV27	NA
CASSYDTSEQYF	TRBV6-5	NA
CASSLEGGYQPQHF	TRBV5-1	NA
CATSSAGGQYNEQFF	TRBV24-1	NA
CASSSTGGTNEKLFF	TRBV3-1/TRBV3-2	NA
CASSRGTSGFTDTQYF	TRBV3-1/TRBV3-2	NA
CASSSGLAGGSSTDTQYF	TRBV11-3	NA
CASTAGAPTYNEQFF	TRBV18	NA
CASSLGSGLRPSGANVLTF	TRBV7-9	NA
CASRDSFGEQYF	TRBV10-2	NA
CASSYTAGGQPQHF	TRBV6-5	NA
CASSPPGQGTQYF	TRBV18	NA
CATSRDGSRQPQHF	TRBV15	NA
CASSLDPTPPDTQYF	TRBV5-1	NA
CASSRPGHYGYTF	TRBV28	few
CASSQLTASETQYF	TRBV3-1/TRBV3-2	NA
CASSLRTGFSNQPQHF	TRBV7-2	NA
CASRRLAGNEQFF	TRBV2	NA
CASSLGLTGDYGYTF	TRBV7-2	NA
CASSDLQTGSFSPLHF	TRBV6-1	NA
CASSPPSTGSYGYTF	TRBV18	NA
CASSNRGNTIYF	TRBV21-1	NA
CASSYGTGWNEQFF	TRBV11-3	NA
CASSQTGGENGDTQYF	TRBV3-1/TRBV3-2	NA